This TCR beta chain was recovered during a study of CD8+ T cells in alopecia areata. As for the study in general: Treated patients were given oral tofacitinib, which was dosed at 5 to 10 mg twice daily. Scoring of treated patients' severity used the percentage of affected scalp area.

Note on this clone: The antigen is undetermined.

The treatment is: oral pan-JAK inhibitor, 5-10 mg twice daily. Extraction of RNA preceded its reverse transcription into cDNA, which served as the sequencing template. Using immunoSEQ multiplex PCR, the repertoire was profiled, and TCRdb retains in-frame clones only, with some absent. Here the sample spans approximately 210,000 clones, 50% to 70% being singletons. General study findings and limits: TCR sharing was clearer in mice than between patients, perhaps partly owing to patient HLA diversity. Whether baseline CD8+ expansion is linked to response remains uncertain, given a single nonresponder.

The CDR3 runs to 15 residues. The J segment lost 6 bases and the V segment lost 2 bases, leaving 7 bases of the junction unmatched. From germline, CDR1 is SGHTA and CDR2 FQGNSA. This sequence originates from a human donor with alopecia areata. This chain links TRBV7-2 with TRBJ2-7; 10 bases match TRBD2. Sequences were derived from CD4+ T cells sorted from blood, sampled at roughly week 49, from a patient treated with tofacitinib. CDR3 bases: TGTGCCAGCAGCTTAACGGGTAGCGGGGGGATCGAGCAGTACTTC. The encoded protein is CASSLTGSGGIEQYF.